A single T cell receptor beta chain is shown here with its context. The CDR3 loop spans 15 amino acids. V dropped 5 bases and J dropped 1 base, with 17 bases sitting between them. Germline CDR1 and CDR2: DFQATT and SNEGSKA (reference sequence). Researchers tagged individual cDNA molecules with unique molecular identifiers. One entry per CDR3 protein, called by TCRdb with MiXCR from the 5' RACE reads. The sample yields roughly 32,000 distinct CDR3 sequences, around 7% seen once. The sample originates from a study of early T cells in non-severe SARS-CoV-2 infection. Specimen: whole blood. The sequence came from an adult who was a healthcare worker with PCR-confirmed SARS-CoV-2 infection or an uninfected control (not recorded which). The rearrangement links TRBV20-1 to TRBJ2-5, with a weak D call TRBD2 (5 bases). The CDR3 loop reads CSAEPGVRLQETQYF. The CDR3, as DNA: TGCAGTGCTGAGCCCGGGGTCAGGCTCCAAGAGACCCAGTACTTC.